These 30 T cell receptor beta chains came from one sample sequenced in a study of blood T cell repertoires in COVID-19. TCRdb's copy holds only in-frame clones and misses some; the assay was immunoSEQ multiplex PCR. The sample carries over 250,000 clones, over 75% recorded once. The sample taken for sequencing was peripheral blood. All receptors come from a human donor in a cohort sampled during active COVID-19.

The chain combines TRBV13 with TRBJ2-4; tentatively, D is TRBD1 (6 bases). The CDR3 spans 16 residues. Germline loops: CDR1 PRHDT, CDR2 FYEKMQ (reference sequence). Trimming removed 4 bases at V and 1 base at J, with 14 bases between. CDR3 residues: CASSYTQGNAKNIQYF. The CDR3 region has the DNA TGTGCCAGCAGCTACACTCAGGGGAACGCCAAAAACATTCAGTACTTC. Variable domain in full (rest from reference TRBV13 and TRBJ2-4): AAGVIQSPRHLIKEKRETATLKCYPIPRHDTVYWYQQGPGQDPQFLISFYEKMQSDKGSIPDRFSAQQFSDYHSELNMSSLELGDSALYFCASSYTQGNAKNIQYFGAGTRLSVL.

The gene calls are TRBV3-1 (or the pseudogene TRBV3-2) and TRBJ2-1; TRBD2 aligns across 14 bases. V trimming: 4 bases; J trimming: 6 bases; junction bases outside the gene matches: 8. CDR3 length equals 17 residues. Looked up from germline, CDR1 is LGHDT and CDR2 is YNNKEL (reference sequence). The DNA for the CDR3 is TGTGCCAGCAGCCTCGCCTCGACTAGCGGGAGGGTCAATGAGCAGTTCTTC. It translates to CASSLASTSGRVNEQFF.

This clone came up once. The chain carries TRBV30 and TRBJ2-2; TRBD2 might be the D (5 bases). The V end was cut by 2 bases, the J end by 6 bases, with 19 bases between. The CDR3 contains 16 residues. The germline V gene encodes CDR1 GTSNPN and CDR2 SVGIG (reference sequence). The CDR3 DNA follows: TGTGCCTGGAGTAGAGCGAGGGAGTCCGTCTCCGGGGAGCTGTTTTTT. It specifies CAWSRARESVSGELFF.

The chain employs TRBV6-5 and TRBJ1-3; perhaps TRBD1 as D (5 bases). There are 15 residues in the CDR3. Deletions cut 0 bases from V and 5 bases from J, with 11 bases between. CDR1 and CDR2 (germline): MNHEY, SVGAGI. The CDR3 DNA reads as TGTGCCAGCAGTTACTCGCAGGGTACCCGAAACACCATATATTTT. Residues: CASSYSQGTRNTIYF.

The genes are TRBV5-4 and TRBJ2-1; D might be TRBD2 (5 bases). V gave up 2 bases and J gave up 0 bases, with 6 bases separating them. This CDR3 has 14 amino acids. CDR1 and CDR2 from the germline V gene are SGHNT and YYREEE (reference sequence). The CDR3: CASSLGSSYNEQFF. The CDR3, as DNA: TGTGCCAGCAGCTTAGGGAGCTCCTACAATGAGCAGTTCTTC.

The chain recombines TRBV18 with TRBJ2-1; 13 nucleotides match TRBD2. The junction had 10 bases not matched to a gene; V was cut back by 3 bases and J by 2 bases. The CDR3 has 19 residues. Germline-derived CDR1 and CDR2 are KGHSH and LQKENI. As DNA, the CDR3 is TGTGCCAGCTCACCCCCACTAGCGGGAGGGCCTCTGGCCTACAATGAGCAGTTCTTC. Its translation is CASSPPLAGGPLAYNEQFF.

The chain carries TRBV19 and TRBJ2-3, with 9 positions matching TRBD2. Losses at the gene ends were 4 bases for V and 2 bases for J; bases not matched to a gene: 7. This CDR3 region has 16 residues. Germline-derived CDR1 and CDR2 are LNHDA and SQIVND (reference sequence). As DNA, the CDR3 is TGTGCCAGTAGTACTATAGCGGGAGCGTTCACAGATACGCAGTATTTT. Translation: CASSTIAGAFTDTQYF.

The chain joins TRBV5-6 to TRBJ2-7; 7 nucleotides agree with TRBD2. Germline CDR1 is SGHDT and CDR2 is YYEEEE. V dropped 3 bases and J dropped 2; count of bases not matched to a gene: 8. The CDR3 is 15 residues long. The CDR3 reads CASSSLAVFPYEQYF. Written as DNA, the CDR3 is TGTGCCAGCAGCTCCCTAGCGGTTTTCCCCTACGAGCAGTACTTC.

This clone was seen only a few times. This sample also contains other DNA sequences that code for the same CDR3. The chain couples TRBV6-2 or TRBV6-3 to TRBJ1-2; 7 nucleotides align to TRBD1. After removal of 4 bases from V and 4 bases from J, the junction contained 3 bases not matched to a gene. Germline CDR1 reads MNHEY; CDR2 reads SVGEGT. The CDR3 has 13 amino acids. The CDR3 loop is CASSSQGVYGYTF. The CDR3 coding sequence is TGTGCCAGCAGTTCGCAGGGGGTCTATGGCTACACCTTC.

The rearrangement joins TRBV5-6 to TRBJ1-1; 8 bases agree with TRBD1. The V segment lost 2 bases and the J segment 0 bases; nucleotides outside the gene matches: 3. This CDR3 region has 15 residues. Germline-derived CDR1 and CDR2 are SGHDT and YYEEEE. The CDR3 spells CASSFQGALNTEAFF. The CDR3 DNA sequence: TGTGCCAGCAGCTTCCAGGGGGCCTTGAACACTGAAGCTTTCTTT. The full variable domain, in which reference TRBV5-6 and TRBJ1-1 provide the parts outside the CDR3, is DAGVTQSPTHLIKTRGQQVTLRCSPKSGHDTVSWYQQALGQGPQFIFQYYEEEERQRGNFPDRFSGHQFPNYSSELNVNALLLGDSALYLCASSFQGALNTEAFFGQGTRLTVV.

Written as DNA, the CDR3 is TGTGCCAGCAGTTTATACGGGACAACGGGCACTGAAGCTTTCTTT. Protein: CASSLYGTTGTEAFF. V is TRBV28 and J is TRBJ1-1; maybe TRBD1 (6 bases). Trimming cost V 1 base and J 4 bases, with 13 bases left between them. Germline assignment: CDR1 MDHEN and CDR2 SYDVKM. The CDR3 extends over 15 amino acids.

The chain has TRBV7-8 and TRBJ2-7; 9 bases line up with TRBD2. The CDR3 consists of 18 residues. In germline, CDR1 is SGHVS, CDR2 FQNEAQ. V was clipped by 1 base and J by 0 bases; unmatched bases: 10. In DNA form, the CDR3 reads TGTGCCAGCAGCTTAGTCGCGTGGAATAGCGGGAGCTCCTACGAGCAGTACTTC. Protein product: CASSLVAWNSGSSYEQYF.

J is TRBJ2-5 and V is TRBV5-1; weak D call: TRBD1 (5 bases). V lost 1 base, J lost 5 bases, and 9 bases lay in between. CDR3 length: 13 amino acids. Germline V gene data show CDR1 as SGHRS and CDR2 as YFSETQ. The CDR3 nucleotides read TGCGCCAGCAGCTTGCAGGGAATGGAGACCCAGTACTTC. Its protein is CASSLQGMETQYF.

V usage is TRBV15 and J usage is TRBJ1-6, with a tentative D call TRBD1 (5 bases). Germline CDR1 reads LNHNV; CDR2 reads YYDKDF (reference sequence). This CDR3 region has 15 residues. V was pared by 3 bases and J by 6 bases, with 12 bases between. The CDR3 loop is CATSSLRQINSPLHF. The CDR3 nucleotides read TGTGCCACCAGCAGTCTTCGACAGATTAATTCACCCCTCCACTTT. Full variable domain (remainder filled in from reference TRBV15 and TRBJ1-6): DAMVIQNPRYQVTQFGKPVTLSCSQTLNHNVMYWYQQKSSQAPKLLFHYYDKDFNNEADTPDNFQSRRPNTSFCFLDIRSPGLGDTAMYLCATSSLRQINSPLHFGNGTRLTVT.

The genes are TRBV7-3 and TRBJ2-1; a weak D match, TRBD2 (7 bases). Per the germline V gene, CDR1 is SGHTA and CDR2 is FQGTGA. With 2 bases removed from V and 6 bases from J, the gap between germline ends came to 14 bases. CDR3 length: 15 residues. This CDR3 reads CASSLAGATRNEQFF. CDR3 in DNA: TGTGCCAGCAGCTTAGCGGGGGCTACCCGCAATGAGCAGTTCTTC.

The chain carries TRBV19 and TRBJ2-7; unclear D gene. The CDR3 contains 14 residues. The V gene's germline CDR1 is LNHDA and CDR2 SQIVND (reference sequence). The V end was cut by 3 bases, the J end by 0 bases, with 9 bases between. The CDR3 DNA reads TGTGCCAGTAGTATGGTGGTTAGCTCCTACGAGCAGTACTTC. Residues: CASSMVVSSYEQYF.

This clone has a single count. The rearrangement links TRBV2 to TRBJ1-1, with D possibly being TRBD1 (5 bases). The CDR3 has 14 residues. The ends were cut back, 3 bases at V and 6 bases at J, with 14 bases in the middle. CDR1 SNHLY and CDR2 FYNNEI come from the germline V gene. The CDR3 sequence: CASSDALGLAEAFF. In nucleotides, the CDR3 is TGTGCCAGCAGTGATGCTCTGGGACTTGCTGAAGCTTTCTTT.

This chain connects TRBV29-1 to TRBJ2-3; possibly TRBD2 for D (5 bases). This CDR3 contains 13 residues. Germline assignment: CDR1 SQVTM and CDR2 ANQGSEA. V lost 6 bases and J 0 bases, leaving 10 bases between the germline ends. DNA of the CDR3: TGCAGCGTGCAAGGACTGAGCACAGATACGCAGTATTTT. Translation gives CSVQGLSTDTQYF.

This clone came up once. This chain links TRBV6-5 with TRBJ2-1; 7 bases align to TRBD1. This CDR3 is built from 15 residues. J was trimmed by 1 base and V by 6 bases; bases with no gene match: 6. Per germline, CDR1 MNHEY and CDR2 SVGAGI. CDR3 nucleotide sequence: TGTGCCAGCAGCTGGGACAGTTCTTCCTACAATGAGCAGTTCTTC. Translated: CASSWDSSSYNEQFF.

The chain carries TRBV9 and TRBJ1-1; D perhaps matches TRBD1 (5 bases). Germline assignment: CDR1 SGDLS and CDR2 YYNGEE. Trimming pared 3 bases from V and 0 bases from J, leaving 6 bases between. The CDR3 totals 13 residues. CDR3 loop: CASSEGMNTEAFF. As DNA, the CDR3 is TGTGCCAGCAGCGAGGGGATGAACACTGAAGCTTTCTTT.

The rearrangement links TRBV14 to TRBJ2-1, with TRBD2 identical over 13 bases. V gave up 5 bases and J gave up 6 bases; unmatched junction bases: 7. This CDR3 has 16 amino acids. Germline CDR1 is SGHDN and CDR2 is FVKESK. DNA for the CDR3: TGTGCCAGCAGCTCCTCCGGGACTAGCGGGACCAATGAGCAGTTCTTC. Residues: CASSSSGTSGTNEQFF.

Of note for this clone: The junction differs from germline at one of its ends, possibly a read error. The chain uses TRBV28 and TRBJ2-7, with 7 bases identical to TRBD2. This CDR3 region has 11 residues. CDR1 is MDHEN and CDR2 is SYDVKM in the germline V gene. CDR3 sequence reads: CQTGGSYEQYF. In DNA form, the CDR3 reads TGCCAAACGGGGGGTTCCTACGAGCAGTACTTC.

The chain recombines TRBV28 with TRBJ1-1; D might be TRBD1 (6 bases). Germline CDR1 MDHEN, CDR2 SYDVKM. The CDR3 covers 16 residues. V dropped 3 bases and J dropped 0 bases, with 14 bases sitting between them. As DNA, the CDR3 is TGTGCCAGCAGTTTCCCTGACAGGCCCATGAACACTGAAGCTTTCTTT. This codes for CASSFPDRPMNTEAFF.

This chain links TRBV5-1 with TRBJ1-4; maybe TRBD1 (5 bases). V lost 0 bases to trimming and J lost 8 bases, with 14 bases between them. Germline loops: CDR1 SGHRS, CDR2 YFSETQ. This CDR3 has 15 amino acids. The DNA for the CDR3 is TGCGCCAGCAGCTTGGGGCAGGGTGGGCCCGAAAAACTGTTTTTT. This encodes CASSLGQGGPEKLFF.

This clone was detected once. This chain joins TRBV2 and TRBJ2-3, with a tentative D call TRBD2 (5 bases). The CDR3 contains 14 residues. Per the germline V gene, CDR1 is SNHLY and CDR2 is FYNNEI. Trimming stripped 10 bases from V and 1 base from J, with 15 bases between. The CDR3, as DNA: TGTGCCACTAAAGCGGAACCTGGCACAGATACGCAGTATTTT. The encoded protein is CATKAEPGTDTQYF.

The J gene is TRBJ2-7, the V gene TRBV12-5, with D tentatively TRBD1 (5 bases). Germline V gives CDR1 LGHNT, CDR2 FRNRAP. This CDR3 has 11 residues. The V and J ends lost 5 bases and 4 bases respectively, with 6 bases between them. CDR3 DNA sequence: TGTGCTAGTGGTAGGGGATACGAGCAGTACTTC. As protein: CASGRGYEQYF.

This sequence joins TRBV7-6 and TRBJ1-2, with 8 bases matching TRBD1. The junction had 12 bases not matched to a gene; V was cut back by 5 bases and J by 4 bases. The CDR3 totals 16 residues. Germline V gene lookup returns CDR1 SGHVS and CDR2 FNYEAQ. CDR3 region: CASSQGAAPLGYGYTF. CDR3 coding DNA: TGTGCCAGCAGCCAGGGGGCAGCCCCTTTAGGCTATGGCTACACCTTC. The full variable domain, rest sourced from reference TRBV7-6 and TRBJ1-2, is GAGVSQSPRYKVTKRGQDVALRCDPISGHVSLYWYRQALGQGPEFLTYFNYEAQQDKSGLPNDRFSAERPEGSISTLTIQRTEQRDSAMYRCASSQGAAPLGYGYTFGSGTRLTVV.

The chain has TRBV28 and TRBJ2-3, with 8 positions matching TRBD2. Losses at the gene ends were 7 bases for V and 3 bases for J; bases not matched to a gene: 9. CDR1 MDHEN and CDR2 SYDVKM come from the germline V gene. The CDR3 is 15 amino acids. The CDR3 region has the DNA TGTGCCAGCACGGACAGCGGGAGAAGGACAGATACGCAGTATTTT. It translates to CASTDSGRRTDTQYF.

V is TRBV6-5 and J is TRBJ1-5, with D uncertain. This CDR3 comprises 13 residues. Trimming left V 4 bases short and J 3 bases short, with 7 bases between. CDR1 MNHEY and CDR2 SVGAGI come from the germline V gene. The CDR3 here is CASSFVANQPQHF. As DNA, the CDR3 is TGTGCCAGCAGTTTCGTGGCCAATCAGCCCCAGCATTTT.

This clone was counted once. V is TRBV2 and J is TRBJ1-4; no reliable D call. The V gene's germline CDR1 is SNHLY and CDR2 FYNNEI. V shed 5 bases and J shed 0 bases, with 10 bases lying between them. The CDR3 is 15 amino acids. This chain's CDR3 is CASSLNFATNEKLFF. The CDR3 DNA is TGTGCCAGCAGTCTTAACTTTGCAACTAATGAAAAACTGTTTTTT.